This T cell receptor (beta chain) came from a study of cytomegalovirus exposure and HLA in healthy donors. General study findings and limits: As was reported, the classifier diagnosed cytomegalovirus status with high specificity and sensitivity.

Notes on this clone: The target antigen is unknown.

Data came from immunoSEQ multiplex PCR; TCRdb stores just in-frame clones and leaves some out. The table records about 280,000 clones, approximately 87% of them present only once. CDR1 is SGHTA, CDR2 FQGNSA, per germline. This CDR3 comprises 15 residues. Germline trimming cut 6 bases from V and 5 bases from J; bases unmatched to any gene: 5. The chain has TRBV7-2 and TRBJ2-7, with 15 bases identical to TRBD2. The sequence came from a woman under 30 in good health and CMV-seronegative. The sequenced sample consisted of PBMCs. In nucleotides, the CDR3 is TGTGCCAGCAGGGGACTAGCGGGAGGTGCCCACGAGCAGTACTTC. This codes for CASRGLAGGAHEQYF.